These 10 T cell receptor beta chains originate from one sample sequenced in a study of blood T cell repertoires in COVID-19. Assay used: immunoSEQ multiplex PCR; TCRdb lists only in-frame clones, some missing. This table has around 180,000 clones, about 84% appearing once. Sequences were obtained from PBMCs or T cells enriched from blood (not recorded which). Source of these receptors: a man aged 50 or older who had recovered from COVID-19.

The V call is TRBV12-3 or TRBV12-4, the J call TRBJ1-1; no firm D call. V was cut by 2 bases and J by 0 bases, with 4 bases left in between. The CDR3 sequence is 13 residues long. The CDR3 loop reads CASSLTVNTEAFF. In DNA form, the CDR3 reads TGTGCCAGCAGTTTAACAGTGAACACTGAAGCTTTCTTT.

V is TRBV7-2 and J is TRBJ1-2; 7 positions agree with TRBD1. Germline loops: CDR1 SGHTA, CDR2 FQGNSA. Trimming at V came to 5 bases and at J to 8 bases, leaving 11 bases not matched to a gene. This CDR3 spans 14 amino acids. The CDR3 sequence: CASSIKLTGSGYTF. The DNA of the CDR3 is TGTGCCAGCAGCATAAAGTTGACAGGGTCCGGCTACACCTTC. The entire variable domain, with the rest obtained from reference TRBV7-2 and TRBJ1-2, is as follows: GAGVSQSPSNKVTEKGKDVELRCDPISGHTALYWYRQSLGQGLEFLIYFQGNSAPDKSGLPSDRFSAERTGGSVSTLTIQRTQQEDSAVYLCASSIKLTGSGYTFGSGTRLTVV.

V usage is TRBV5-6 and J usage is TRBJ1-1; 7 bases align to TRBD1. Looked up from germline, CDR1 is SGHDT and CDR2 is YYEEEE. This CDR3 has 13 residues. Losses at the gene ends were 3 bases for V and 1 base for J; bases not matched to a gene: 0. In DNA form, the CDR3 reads TGTGCCAGCAGCTGGGACAGGAACACTGAAGCTTTCTTT. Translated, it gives CASSWDRNTEAFF.

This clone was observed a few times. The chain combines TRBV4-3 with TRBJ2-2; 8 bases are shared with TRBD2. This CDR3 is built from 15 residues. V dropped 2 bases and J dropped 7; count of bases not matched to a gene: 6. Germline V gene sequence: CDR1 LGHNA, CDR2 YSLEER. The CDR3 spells CASSQSGGDGGELFF. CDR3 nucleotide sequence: TGCGCCAGCAGCCAATCGGGGGGGGATGGCGGGGAGCTGTTTTTT.

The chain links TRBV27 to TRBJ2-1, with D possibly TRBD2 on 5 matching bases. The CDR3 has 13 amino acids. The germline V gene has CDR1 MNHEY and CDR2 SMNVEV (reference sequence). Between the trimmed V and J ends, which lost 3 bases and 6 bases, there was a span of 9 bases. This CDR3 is CASSFREGNEQFF. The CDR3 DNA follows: TGTGCCAGCAGTTTTCGGGAAGGCAATGAGCAGTTCTTC.

The CDR3 region has the DNA TGTGCCAGTAGTATAGATGGGGGGGGTCTAACTGAAGCTTTCTTT. Translation: CASSIDGGGLTEAFF. The rearrangement joins TRBV19 to TRBJ1-1, with D possibly TRBD1 on 5 matching bases. CDR3 length: 15 amino acids. Germline CDR1 reads LNHDA; CDR2 reads SQIVND (reference sequence). The germline V and J ends were trimmed by 0 bases and 5 bases, with 13 bases remaining between them.

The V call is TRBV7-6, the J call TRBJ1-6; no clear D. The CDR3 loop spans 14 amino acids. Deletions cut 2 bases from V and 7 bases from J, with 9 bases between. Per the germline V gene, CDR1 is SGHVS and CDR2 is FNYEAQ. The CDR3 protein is CASSLSAGNSPLHF. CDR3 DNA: TGTGCCAGCAGCTTATCCGCTGGCAATTCACCCCTCCACTTT.

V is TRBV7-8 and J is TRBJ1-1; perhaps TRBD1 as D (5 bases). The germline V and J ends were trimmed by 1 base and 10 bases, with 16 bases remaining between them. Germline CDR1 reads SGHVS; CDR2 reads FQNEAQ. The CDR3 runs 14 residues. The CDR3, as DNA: TGTGCCAGCAGCTTAGGCCGGGGGGTGAGCGTAGCTTTCTTT. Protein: CASSLGRGVSVAFF.

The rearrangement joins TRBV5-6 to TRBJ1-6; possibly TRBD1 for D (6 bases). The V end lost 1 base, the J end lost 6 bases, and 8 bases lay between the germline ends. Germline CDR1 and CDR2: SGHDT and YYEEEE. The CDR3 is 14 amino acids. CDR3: CASSLTGTNSPLHF. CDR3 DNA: TGTGCCAGCAGCTTGACAGGGACTAATTCACCCCTCCACTTT.

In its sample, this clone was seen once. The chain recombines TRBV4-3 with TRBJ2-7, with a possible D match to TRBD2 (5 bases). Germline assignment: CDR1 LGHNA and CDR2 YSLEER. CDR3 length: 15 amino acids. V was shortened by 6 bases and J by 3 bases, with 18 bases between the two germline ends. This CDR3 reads CASSPKAGNYYEQYF. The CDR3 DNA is TGCGCCAGCAGTCCTAAGGCCGGGAACTACTACGAGCAGTACTTC.